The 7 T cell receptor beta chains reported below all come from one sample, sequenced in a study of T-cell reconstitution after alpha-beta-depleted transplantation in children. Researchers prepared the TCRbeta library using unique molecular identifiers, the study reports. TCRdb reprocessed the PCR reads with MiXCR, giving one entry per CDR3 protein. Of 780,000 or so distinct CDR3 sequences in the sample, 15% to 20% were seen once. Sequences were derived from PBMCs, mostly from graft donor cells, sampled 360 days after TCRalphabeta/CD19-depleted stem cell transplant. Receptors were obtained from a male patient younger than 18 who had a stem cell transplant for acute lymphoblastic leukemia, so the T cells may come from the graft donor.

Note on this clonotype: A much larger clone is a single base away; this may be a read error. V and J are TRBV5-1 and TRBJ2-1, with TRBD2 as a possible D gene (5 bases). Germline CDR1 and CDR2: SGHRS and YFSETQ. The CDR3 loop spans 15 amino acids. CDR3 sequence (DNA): TGCGCCAGCAGCTTCCCCGGTCGGGAAAACAATGAGCAGTGCTTC. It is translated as CASSFPGRENNEQCF.

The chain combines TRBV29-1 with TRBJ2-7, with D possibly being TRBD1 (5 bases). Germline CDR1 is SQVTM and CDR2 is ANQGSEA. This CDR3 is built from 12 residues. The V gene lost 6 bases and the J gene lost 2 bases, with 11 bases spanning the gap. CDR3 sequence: CSVRTLAYEQYF. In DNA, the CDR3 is TGCAGCGTCAGGACACTGGCCTACGAGCAGTACTTC.

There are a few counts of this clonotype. The CDR3 coding sequence is TGTGCCAGCAGTTACCAAGGACTAGTTCAGGTGAATGAGCAGTTCTTC. This encodes CASSYQGLVQVNEQFF. This chain uses TRBV27 with TRBJ2-1; 7 bases are a match to TRBD2. With 4 bases clipped from V and 7 bases from J, the junction kept 13 bases outside the gene matches. The CDR3 is 16 amino acids. Germline V gene lookup returns CDR1 MNHEY and CDR2 SMNVEV (reference sequence).

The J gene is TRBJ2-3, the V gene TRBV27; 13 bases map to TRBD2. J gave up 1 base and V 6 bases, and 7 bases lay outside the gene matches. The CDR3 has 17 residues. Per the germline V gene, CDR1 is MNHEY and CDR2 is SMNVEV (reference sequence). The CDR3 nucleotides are TGTGCCAGCAGGAGGACTAGCGGGAGATTTGGCACAGATACGCAGTATTTT. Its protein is CASRRTSGRFGTDTQYF.

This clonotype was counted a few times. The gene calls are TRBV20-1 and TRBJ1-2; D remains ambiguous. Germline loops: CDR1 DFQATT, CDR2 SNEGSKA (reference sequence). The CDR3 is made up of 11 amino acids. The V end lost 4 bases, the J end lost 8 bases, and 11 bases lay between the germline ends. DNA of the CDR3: TGCAGTGCTACAGAGTTGAGGGGCTACACCTTC. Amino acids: CSATELRGYTF.

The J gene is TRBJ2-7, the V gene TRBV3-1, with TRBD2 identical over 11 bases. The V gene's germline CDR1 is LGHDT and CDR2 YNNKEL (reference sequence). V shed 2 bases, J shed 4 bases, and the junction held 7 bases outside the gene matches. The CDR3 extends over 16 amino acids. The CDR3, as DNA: TGTGCCAGCAGCCAATATGCGGGACTAGCGGAATACGAGCAGTACTTC. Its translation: CASSQYAGLAEYEQYF.

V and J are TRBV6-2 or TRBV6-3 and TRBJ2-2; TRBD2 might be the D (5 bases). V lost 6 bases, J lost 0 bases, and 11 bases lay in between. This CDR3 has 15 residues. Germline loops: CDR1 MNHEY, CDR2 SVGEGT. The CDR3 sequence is CASRNTGSNTGELFF. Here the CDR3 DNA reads TGTGCCAGCAGAAACACGGGGTCGAACACCGGGGAGCTGTTTTTT.